This TCR beta chain was retrieved from a study of T cell repertoires in cytomegalovirus infection. Overall study context: The public TCR beta signatures pointed to both CMV infection and matching HLA type. Study results and caveats: Carriers of CMV plus the relevant HLA were identified by cumulative public TCR beta family frequency. What dominated the ex vivo response were HLA-C-restricted CMV-specific TCR beta clonotypes.

About this clonotype itself: Antigen unknown.

Per germline, CDR1 SEHNR and CDR2 FQNEAQ (reference sequence). The CDR3 totals 15 residues. V was trimmed by 2 bases and J by 8 bases, leaving 15 bases between them. One entry per CDR3 protein, called by TCRdb with MiXCR from the reads. The table lists some 700,000 distinct CDR3 sequences, 35% to 45% of them singletons. V is TRBV7-9 and J is TRBJ1-4; D uncertain. The clonotype comes from a human donor in good health (CMV status not recorded). Some clones in this sample may be carry-over from other donors' samples. Sequencing was carried out using PBMCs. The CDR3 loop reads CASSLIGYNGEKLFF. The DNA for the CDR3 is TGTGCCAGCAGCTTAATCGGGTACAATGGAGAAAAACTGTTTTTT. Filled out from reference TRBV7-9 and TRBJ1-4, the complete variable domain reads DTGVSQNPRHKITKRGQNVTFRCDPISEHNRLYWYRQTLGQGPEFLTYFQNEAQLEKSRLLSDRFSAERPKGSFSTLEIQRTEQGDSAMYLCASSLIGYNGEKLFFGSGTQLSVL.